This T cell receptor (beta chain) was found in a study of circulating CD8 cells and anti-PD-1 response in melanoma. For the study at large: Non-responders showed stable or progressive disease; responders showed complete or partial response.

With V trimmed by 0 bases and J by 6 bases, 9 bases remained unmatched. The CDR3 totals 18 residues. In germline, CDR1 is SGHNT, CDR2 YYREEE (reference sequence). Each library started from 15 ng of total RNA using the QIAseq Immune Repertoire TCR panel. A single record per CDR3 protein comes from TCRdb applying MiXCR to the reads. The table lists 900 to 1,300 distinct CDR3 sequences, approximately 9.9% of them singletons. Study-wide results and caveats: Diversity ranked highest in DNEG and lowest in TIGIT subsets. Clonotype sharing was highest between DPOS and TIGIT subsets.

From live CD3+CD8+TCRalphabeta+ cells, four PD-1 and/or TIGIT subsets were sorted. In its sample, this clonotype is large. The antigen is not known. The rearrangement uses TRBV5-4 and TRBJ2-2; 12 nucleotides align to TRBD1. Sample: CD8+ T cells from PBMCs, taken at baseline or after one month of anti-PD-1 therapy (not recorded which). The sequence was obtained from a human donor with melanoma. The CDR3 DNA is TGTGCCAGCAGCTTGGACTTGGGACAGGGGGCTAGAGCCGGGGAGCTGTTTTTT. This translates into CASSLDLGQGARAGELFF. The whole variable domain, remainder taken from reference TRBV5-4 and TRBJ2-2, is ETGVTQSPTHLIKTRGQQVTLRCSSQSGHNTVSWYQQALGQGPQFIFQYYREEENGRGNFPPRFSGLQFPNYSSELNVNALELDDSALYLCASSLDLGQGARAGELFFGEGSRLTVL.